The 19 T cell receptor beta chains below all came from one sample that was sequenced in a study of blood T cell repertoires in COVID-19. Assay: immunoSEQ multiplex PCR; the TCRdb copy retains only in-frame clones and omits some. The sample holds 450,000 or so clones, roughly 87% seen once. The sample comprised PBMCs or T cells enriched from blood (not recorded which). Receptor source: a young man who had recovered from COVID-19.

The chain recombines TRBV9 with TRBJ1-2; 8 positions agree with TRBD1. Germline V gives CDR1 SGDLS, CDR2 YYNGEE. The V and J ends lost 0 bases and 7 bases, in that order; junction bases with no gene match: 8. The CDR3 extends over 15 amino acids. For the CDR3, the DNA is TGTGCCAGCAGCGTAGACGGACAGGGCTCAGGTGGCTACACCTTC. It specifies CASSVDGQGSGGYTF.

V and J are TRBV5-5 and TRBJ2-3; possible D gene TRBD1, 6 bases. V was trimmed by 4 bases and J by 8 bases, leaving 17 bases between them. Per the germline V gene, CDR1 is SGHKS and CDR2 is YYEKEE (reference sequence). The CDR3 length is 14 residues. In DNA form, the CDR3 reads TGTGCCAGCAGCGTTATCACAGGGCCTTCTACGCAGTATTTT. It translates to CASSVITGPSTQYF.

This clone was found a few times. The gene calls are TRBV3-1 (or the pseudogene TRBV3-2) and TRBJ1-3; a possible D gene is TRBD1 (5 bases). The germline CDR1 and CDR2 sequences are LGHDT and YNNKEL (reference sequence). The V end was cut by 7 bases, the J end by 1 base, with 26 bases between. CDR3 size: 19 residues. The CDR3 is CASTGVFSRGIGSGNTIYF. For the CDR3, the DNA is TGTGCCAGCACCGGGGTTTTCAGCCGGGGGATCGGATCTGGAAACACCATATATTTT.

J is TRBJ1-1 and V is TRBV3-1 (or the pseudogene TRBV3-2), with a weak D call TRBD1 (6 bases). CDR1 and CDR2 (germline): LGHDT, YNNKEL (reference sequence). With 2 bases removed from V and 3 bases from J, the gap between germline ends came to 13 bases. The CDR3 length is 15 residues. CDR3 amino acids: CASSQLQGDDTEAFF. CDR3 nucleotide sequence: TGTGCCAGCAGCCAACTACAGGGAGACGACACTGAAGCTTTCTTT.

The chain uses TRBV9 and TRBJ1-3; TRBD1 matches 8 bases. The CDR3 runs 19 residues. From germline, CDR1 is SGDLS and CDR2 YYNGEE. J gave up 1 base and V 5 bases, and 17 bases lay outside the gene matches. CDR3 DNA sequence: TGTGCCAGCAGTGCCGGCCCAATAGGGACAGGTTATTCTGGAAACACCATATATTTT. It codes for CASSAGPIGTGYSGNTIYF.

The CDR3 reads CASRFFDKNEAFF. The DNA for the CDR3 is TGCGCCAGCCGGTTCTTCGACAAAAATGAAGCTTTCTTT. The J gene is TRBJ1-1, the V gene TRBV5-1; D is uncertain. The CDR3 extends over 13 amino acids. Germline CDR1 reads SGHRS; CDR2 reads YFSETQ. The V gene lost 7 bases and the J gene lost 7 bases, with 17 bases spanning the gap.

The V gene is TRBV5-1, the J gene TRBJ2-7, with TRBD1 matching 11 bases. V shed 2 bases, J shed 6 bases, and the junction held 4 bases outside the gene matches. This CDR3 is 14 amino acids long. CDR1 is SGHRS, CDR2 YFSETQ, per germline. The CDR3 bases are TGCGCCAGCAGCTTAGGGACAGGGGGTTTCGAGCAGTACTTC. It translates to CASSLGTGGFEQYF.

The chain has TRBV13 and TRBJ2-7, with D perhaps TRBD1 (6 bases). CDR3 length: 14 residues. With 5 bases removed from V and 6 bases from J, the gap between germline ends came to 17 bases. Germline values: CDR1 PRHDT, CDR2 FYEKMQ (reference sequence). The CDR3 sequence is CASSPGTLLSEQYF. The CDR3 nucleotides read TGTGCCAGCAGCCCCGGGACACTCTTGAGCGAGCAGTACTTC.

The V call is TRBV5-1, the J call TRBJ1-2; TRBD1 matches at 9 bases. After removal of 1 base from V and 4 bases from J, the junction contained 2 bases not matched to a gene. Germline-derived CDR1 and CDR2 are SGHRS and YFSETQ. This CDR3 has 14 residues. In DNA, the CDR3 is TGCGCCAGCAGCTTGCCGGGACAGGGCTATGGCTACACCTTC. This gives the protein CASSLPGQGYGYTF.

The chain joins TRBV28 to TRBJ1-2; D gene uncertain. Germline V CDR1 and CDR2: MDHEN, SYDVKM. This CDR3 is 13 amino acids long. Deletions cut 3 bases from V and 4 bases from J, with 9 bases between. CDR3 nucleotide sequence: TGTGCCAGCAGTTTCGGCGGCCTCTATGGCTACACCTTC. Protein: CASSFGGLYGYTF.

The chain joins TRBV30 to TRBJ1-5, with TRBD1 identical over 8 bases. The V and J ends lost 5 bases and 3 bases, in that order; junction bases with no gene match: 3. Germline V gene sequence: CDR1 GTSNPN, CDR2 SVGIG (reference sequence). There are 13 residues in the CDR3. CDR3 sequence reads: CAWGQGNNQPQHF. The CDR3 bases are TGTGCCTGGGGACAGGGTAACAATCAGCCCCAGCATTTT.

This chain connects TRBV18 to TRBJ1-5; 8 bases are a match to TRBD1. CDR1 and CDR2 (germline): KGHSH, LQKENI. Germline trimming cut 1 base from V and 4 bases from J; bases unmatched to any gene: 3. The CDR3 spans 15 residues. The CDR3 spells CASSPQGQDNQPQHF. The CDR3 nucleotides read TGTGCCAGCTCACCACAGGGACAGGATAATCAGCCCCAGCATTTT.

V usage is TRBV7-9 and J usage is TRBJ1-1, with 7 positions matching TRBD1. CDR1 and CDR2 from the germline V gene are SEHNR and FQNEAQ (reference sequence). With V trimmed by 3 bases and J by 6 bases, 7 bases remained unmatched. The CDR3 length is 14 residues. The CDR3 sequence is CASSLEIQGAEAFF. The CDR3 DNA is TGTGCCAGCAGCTTGGAAATTCAGGGGGCTGAAGCTTTCTTT.

CDR3 DNA: TGTGCCAGCAGTTTCGACAGGGGGGGCAATCAGCCCCAGCATTTT. Protein: CASSFDRGGNQPQHF. The chain is built from TRBV27 and TRBJ1-5, with 9 bases identical to TRBD1. Germline-derived CDR1 and CDR2 are MNHEY and SMNVEV (reference sequence). The CDR3 extends over 15 amino acids. Trimming cost V 3 bases and J 2 bases; bases outside gene matches: 2.

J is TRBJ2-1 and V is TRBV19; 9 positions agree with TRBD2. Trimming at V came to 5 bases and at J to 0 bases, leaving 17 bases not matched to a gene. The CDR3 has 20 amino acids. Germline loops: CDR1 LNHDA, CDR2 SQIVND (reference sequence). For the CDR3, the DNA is TGTGCCAGTAGTCCCGCAATAGCGGGAGAAAAGTCCACCTCCTACAATGAGCAGTTCTTC. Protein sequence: CASSPAIAGEKSTSYNEQFF.

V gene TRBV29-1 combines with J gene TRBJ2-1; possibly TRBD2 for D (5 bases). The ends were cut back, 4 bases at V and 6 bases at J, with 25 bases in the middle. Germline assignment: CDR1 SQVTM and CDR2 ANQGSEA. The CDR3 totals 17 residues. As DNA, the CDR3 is TGCAGCGTTGTGGACGTTCCGGGATTAAAAACCAGCAATGAGCAGTTCTTC. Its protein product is CSVVDVPGLKTSNEQFF.

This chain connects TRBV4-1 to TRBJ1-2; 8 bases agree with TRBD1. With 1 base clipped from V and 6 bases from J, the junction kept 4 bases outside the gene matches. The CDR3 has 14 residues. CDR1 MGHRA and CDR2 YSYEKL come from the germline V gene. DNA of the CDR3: TGCGCCAGCAGCCAAGTACTACAGGGGGATGGCTACACCTTC. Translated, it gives CASSQVLQGDGYTF.

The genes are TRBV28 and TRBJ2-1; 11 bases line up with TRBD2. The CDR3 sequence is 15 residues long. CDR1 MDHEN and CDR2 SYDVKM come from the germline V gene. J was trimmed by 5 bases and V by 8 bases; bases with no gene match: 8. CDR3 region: CASGTSGRSDNEQFF. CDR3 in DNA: TGTGCCAGCGGTACTAGCGGGAGATCTGACAATGAGCAGTTCTTC.

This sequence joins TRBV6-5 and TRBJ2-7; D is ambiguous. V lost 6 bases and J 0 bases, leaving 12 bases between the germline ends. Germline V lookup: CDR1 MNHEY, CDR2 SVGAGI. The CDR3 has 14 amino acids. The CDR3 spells CASRTSTRSYEQYF. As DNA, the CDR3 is TGTGCCAGCAGGACGTCGACTCGCTCCTACGAGCAGTACTTC.